This T cell receptor (beta chain) was sequenced for a study of Graves' ophthalmopathy and Graves' hyperthyroidism. People with hyperthyroidism were aged 18 to 65 and newly diagnosed, under 2 months' duration. For repertoire sequencing, the TCR beta CDR3 regions were amplified from RNA transcripts. An initial RT-PCR round employing HTBI primers preceded a second-round multiplex PCR. MiXCR was run by TCRdb on the multiplex PCR reads, yielding one entry per CDR3 protein. The data contain 680,000 or so distinct CDR3 sequences, about a fifth of them seen just once; the ten biggest clones take up approximately 7%. General observations from the study: Progression of ophthalmopathy was predicted by the model with 60% to 71% sensitivity and under 85% specificity.

The trim removed 6 bases at V and 3 bases at J, leaving 6 bases unmatched. Germline CDR1 and CDR2: DFQATT and SNEGSKA (reference sequence). The CDR3 is 13 amino acids. Comments on this clonotype: Its target is unknown.

V is TRBV20-1 and J is TRBJ2-7; 9 bases match TRBD1. Material for sequencing was peripheral blood. The clonotype originates from a woman aged 18-29 years with stable Graves' hyperthyroidism. Some clones in this sample may be carry-over from other donors' samples. The CDR3 region has the DNA TGCAGTGCAGCACCGGGACAGGGCTACGAGCAGTACTTC. Its translation: CSAAPGQGYEQYF.